Below, one T cell receptor (beta chain) is given with its context. Its antigen is unidentified. This entry is derived from a study of T cell responses to AZD1222 COVID-19 vaccine. The overall study: Second doses at about 4 or about 12 weeks were pooled. Overall study results and limits: At baseline, just five to seven AZD1222 recipients tested seropositive. Sampling captured repertoires only after the peak T cell response.

The table came from immunoSEQ multiplex PCR; TCRdb's copy has only in-frame clones and leaves some out. The sample records over 95,000 clones, 70% to 90% being singletons. Trimming took 0 bases from V and 8 from J, leaving 16 bases between them. CDR1 is LGHNA, CDR2 YNFKEQ, per germline. This CDR3 spans 15 amino acids. The source was peripheral blood, collected on day 0 of AZD1222 vaccination. This rearrangement joins TRBV4-2 to TRBJ1-2; D is perhaps TRBD1 (6 bases). This receptor was obtained from an adult in good health. The CDR3 spells CASSQEGQDFGGYTF. The CDR3, as DNA: TGTGCCAGCAGCCAAGAGGGACAAGATTTTGGAGGCTACACCTTC.